Listed below are T cell receptor beta chains from one sample, sequenced in a study of T cell responses to AZD1222 COVID-19 vaccine. Sequencing was performed with immunoSEQ multiplex PCR; in TCRdb, only in-frame clones are kept and a portion is missing. This sample carries about 94,000 clones, nearly 90% of them seen once, and the ten largest clones take about an eighth. Sample: peripheral blood, taken on day 0 of AZD1222 vaccination. These receptors all come from an adult in good health. CDR3s include the opening cysteine and the closing phenylalanine or tryptophan. Fields, in order: D gene, V gene, clone size, CDR3 length, CDR3 protein. The D gene is left open where the match is weak. Clone size is not always given. Where it is, it says once, few, many or a class for expanded clones.

D: -
V: TRBV9
size: -
length: 14
CDR3: CASSAGQSNTEAFF

D: -
V: TRBV12-3/TRBV12-4
size: -
length: 13
CDR3: CASTLFLRDGYTF

D: TRBD1
V: TRBV5-4
size: few
length: 15
CDR3: CASSSGTGGYNEQFF

D: -
V: TRBV7-2
size: -
length: 15
CDR3: CASSYGPGESYEQYF

D: -
V: TRBV19
size: -
length: 15
CDR3: CASRIGGNGNTEAFF

D: -
V: TRBV7-2
size: -
length: 14
CDR3: CASSSIGGQETQYF

D: TRBD1
V: TRBV28
size: -
length: 14
CDR3: CASSFGQGTYEQYF

D: -
V: TRBV4-1
size: -
length: 17
CDR3: CASSSPSGGPSSYEQYF

D: -
V: TRBV7-6
size: -
length: 16
CDR3: CASSSSGGLRAGELFF

D: TRBD1
V: TRBV2
size: -
length: 15
CDR3: CASSLEGGAGEKLFF

D: -
V: TRBV28
size: -
length: 14
CDR3: CASIESGDRTEAFF

D: -
V: TRBV18
size: -
length: 14
CDR3: CASSLRQASYEQYF

D: -
V: TRBV7-3
size: -
length: 16
CDR3: CASSLRHGREDYGYTF

D: TRBD2
V: TRBV7-8
size: -
length: 15
CDR3: CASSLSGGQGITQYF

D: -
V: TRBV7-2
size: -
length: 12
CDR3: CASSFEGYEQFF

D: -
V: TRBV10-3
size: -
length: 14
CDR3: CAISQRGSNQPQHF

D: TRBD1
V: TRBV28
size: -
length: 15
CDR3: CASRIGTGTSQPQHF

D: TRBD1
V: TRBV10-2
size: -
length: 14
CDR3: CASSDFTGGRGYTF

D: -
V: TRBV5-1
size: -
length: 15
CDR3: CASSVRSSGANVLTF